This paragraph covers one T cell receptor beta chain sequence. Its recognized antigen is unknown. Per-nucleotide qualities are absent, and no much larger clonotype sits a single base away. Reading the label with the study, this specimen's time point is: baseline before first vaccination. The vaccinee samples were drawn from two UK trials, COV001 and COV002, one of which was a single-blind randomized controlled phase 2/3 trial testing AZD1222 (ChAdOx1 nCoV-19) in healthy adults. Trial participant PBMC samples were collected at day 0 and day 28 after the second dose for TCRbeta chain sequencing. The sample comes from a study of T cell responses to AZD1222 COVID-19 vaccine (dated by TCRdb to about 2021). About the study as a whole: AZD1222 recipients given second doses at about 4 weeks or at about 12 weeks were pooled, since spike-specific TCR depth and breadth were not found to differ between the two schedules. A total of approximately 230 trial participants underwent TCR sequencing, of whom around 200 received two doses of AZD1222 and about 25 received two doses of the MenACWY control vaccine. Trial participants were enrolled by age into subgroups of 18-55, 56-69 and 70-plus years, and around 150, 28 and 57 TCR-sequenced participants, respectively, were included in these subgroups. What the research found in general, with its limitations: Because no day 14 peak-response samples were available, repertoires were characterized only after the peak T cell response. Vaccine-associated CD4 TCRs spanned the whole spike protein, with dominant responses in regions 160-218 and 743-854. Participants were mostly white British and included more females than males, and it was suggested by the authors that clonal diversity may have been underestimated. Spike-specific TCR breadth and depth rose significantly after two AZD1222 doses compared with day 0 and with MenACWY recipients. Reportedly, almost half of the unique spike-specific TCRs recognized epitopes lying outside the regions that are mutated in the B.1.351 and B.1.1.7 variants. In the small 56-69-year group, the increase in depth fell short of significance, most likely because of low power. Conclusions about previously exposed vaccinees are limited because only a handful of AZD1222 recipients were SARS-CoV-2 seropositive at baseline.

The CDR3 regions of human TCRbeta chains were subjected to immunosequencing. As for the original processing: Repertoire TCRs were matched against a reference library of SARS-CoV-2-specific TCRs generated with the MIRA antigen-specificity platform. Breadth was defined as the fraction of unique TCRs that were SARS-CoV-2-associated. Depth was defined as the fraction of total T cells that were SARS-CoV-2-associated. Using the MIRA data, each spike-specific TCR was assigned both to the spike region to which the TCR was reactive and to a CD4 or CD8 class. Log10-transformed breadth and depth values were compared by one-way ANOVA with Sidak's multiple comparisons tests. In its TCRdb copy, this immuneACCESS table keeps in-frame sequences only and misses some clones. Where compared with another copy, unresolved V genes explain less than half of these, and the others have no known cause. For V, J and clone size, that table is used; D and trimming come from the DNA. The sample profile shows about 130,000 clones; less than 95% of them were found once. Around 7% of the sample lies in the top ten.

This specimen consisted of peripheral blood, obtained on day 0 of AZD1222 vaccination. The TCR sequence derives from an adult in good health.

The CDR3 loop reads CASSESGVSYEQYF. The sequenced DNA is TGTGCCAGCTCAGAAAGCGGGGTGAGCTACGAGCAGTACTTC. The receptor chain draws on TRBV18 and TRBJ2-7, with TRBD2 identical over 7 junction bases. Sequences KGHSH (CDR1) and LQKENI (CDR2) are obtained from the germline V gene. Trimming accounts for 5 bases at V and 3 bases at J, while the number of junction bases matched to no gene is 7. CDR3 length: 14 amino acids, cysteine to phenylalanine. Only CDR3 DNA remains: 42 bases, in frame from the first base.